The 14 T cell receptor beta chains in this list originate from one sample, sequenced in a study of blood T cell repertoires in COVID-19. Produced via immunoSEQ multiplex PCR; TCRdb's table is partial and in-frame only. Of just under 90,000 clones listed, nearly 90% are singletons. Sequencing was carried out using peripheral blood. The receptors originated from a woman over 75 with acute or convalescent COVID-19.

This clone was counted a single time. This chain connects TRBV18 to TRBJ1-2; 9 nucleotides align to TRBD1. J was trimmed by 7 bases and V by 2 bases; bases with no gene match: 11. The CDR3 sequence is 16 residues long. Germline V CDR1 and CDR2: KGHSH, LQKENI. CDR3 protein: CASSPAPDRGISGYTF. Written as DNA, the CDR3 is TGTGCCAGCTCACCAGCCCCGGACAGGGGCATAAGTGGCTACACCTTC.

The rearrangement uses TRBV15 and TRBJ2-7; weak D call: TRBD1 (5 bases). The CDR3 runs 15 residues. Germline V gene data show CDR1 as LNHNV and CDR2 as YYDKDF (reference sequence). The ends were cut back, 0 bases at V and 1 base at J, with 10 bases in the middle. The CDR3 sequence: CATSREVAGSYEQYF. CDR3 DNA: TGTGCCACCAGCAGAGAGGTCGCAGGGTCCTACGAGCAGTACTTC.

The chain uses TRBV7-9 and TRBJ1-1; D is unclear. Looked up from germline, CDR1 is SEHNR and CDR2 is FQNEAQ (reference sequence). This CDR3 has 14 residues. Trimming shortened V by 5 bases and J by 1 base, and 11 bases separated the two germline ends. The CDR3 DNA is TGTGCCAGCAGCGGCGGCGTCCGGAACACTGAAGCTTTCTTT. Amino acid sequence: CASSGGVRNTEAFF.

CDR3 in amino acids: CASSRDGSSYNEQFF. CDR3 DNA: TGTGCCAGCAGCCGGGACGGGAGCTCCTACAATGAGCAGTTCTTC. V is TRBV11-2 and J is TRBJ2-1, with D perhaps TRBD2 (6 bases). Germline CDR1 and CDR2: SGHAT and FQNNGV. The CDR3 runs 15 residues. V dropped 5 bases and J dropped 0 bases, with 11 bases sitting between them.

The chain carries TRBV7-2 and TRBJ1-1, with D unresolved. V gave up 4 bases and J gave up 0 bases, with 9 bases separating them. CDR1 and CDR2 (germline): SGHTA, FQGNSA. CDR3 length: 14 amino acids. This chain's CDR3 is CASSSFVLNTEAFF. CDR3 sequence (DNA): TGTGCCAGCAGCTCTTTCGTATTGAACACTGAAGCTTTCTTT.

The rearrangement links TRBV5-4 to TRBJ2-1; 7 positions match TRBD2. Germline CDR1 SGHNT, CDR2 YYREEE (reference sequence). V lost 1 base and J lost 2; bases outside the gene matches: 3. The CDR3 has 15 amino acids. CDR3 sequence (DNA): TGTGCCAGCAGCTTGTCTAGCGGTACCTACAATGAGCAGTTCTTC. This codes for CASSLSSGTYNEQFF.

The chain has TRBV15 and TRBJ1-6, with TRBD1 matching 8 bases. CDR1 and CDR2 from the germline V gene are LNHNV and YYDKDF (reference sequence). Trimming removed 1 base from V and 8 bases from J; junction bases left unmatched: 4. The CDR3 runs to 15 residues. Here the CDR3 reads CATSRADRVYSPLHF. CDR3 sequence (DNA): TGTGCCACCAGCAGAGCGGACAGGGTGTATTCACCCCTCCACTTT.

The chain has TRBV19 and TRBJ2-2; perhaps TRBD2 as D (6 bases). With 0 bases removed from V and 3 bases from J, the gap between germline ends came to 14 bases. The CDR3 sequence is 17 residues long. The V gene's germline CDR1 is LNHDA and CDR2 SQIVND (reference sequence). The CDR3, as DNA: TGTGCCAGTAGTATAGATGCGCGGGGAAGCGACACCGGGGAGCTGTTTTTT. Amino acid sequence: CASSIDARGSDTGELFF.

This rearrangement joins TRBV18 to TRBJ2-7, with 9 positions matching TRBD1. The CDR3 extends over 16 amino acids. Germline V lookup: CDR1 KGHSH, CDR2 LQKENI. Germline trimming cut 3 bases from V and 2 bases from J; bases unmatched to any gene: 8. The CDR3, as DNA: TGTGCCAGCTCACCCCAAAGGGGACAGGGAACCTACGAGCAGTACTTC. Encoded protein: CASSPQRGQGTYEQYF.

The rearrangement uses TRBV10-2 and TRBJ1-1, with 7 bases identical to TRBD1. Losses at the gene ends were 5 bases for V and 4 bases for J; bases not matched to a gene: 7. The CDR3 extends over 14 amino acids. Germline V gene data show CDR1 as WSHSY and CDR2 as SAAADI. CDR3: CASSLDRVITEAFF. The DNA of the CDR3 is TGCGCCAGCAGTTTAGACAGGGTGATCACTGAAGCTTTCTTT.

This clone has only a few counts. As DNA, the CDR3 is TGCGCCAGCAGCCAGGGGACAGGAACCTATGGCTACACCTTC. It specifies CASSQGTGTYGYTF. The chain combines TRBV4-3 with TRBJ1-2; 8 bases map to TRBD1. The germline gives CDR1 LGHNA, CDR2 YSLEER. The length of the CDR3 is 14 residues. The V gene end was trimmed by 3 bases and the J gene end by 4 bases; junction bases not matched to a gene: 4.

V gene TRBV28 combines with J gene TRBJ2-5; TRBD1 is a possible D gene (5 bases). Germline CDR1 and CDR2: MDHEN and SYDVKM. The V and J ends lost 2 bases and 5 bases respectively, with 9 bases between them. The CDR3 totals 13 residues. The CDR3 bases are TGTGCCAGCAGTTTAGCAGGGTTCGAGACCCAGTACTTC. Translating it yields CASSLAGFETQYF.

This chain connects TRBV19 to TRBJ1-1, with D unclear. Germline-derived CDR1 and CDR2 are LNHDA and SQIVND (reference sequence). The CDR3 has 15 residues. Trimming shortened V by 6 bases and J by 0 bases, and 14 bases separated the two germline ends. The CDR3 nucleotides are TGTGCCAGTAGACGCTCAGGAAGATTGAACACTGAAGCTTTCTTT. Translating gives CASRRSGRLNTEAFF.

The CDR3 nucleotides are TGCAGCGTTGTCGGAGGGAACACTGAAGCTTTCTTT. Its protein is CSVVGGNTEAFF. The chain has TRBV29-1 and TRBJ1-1; D remains unclear. Trimming stripped 4 bases from V and 1 base from J, with 7 bases between. Germline values: CDR1 SQVTM, CDR2 ANQGSEA. The CDR3 length is 12 residues.